The entry below gives a single T cell receptor (beta chain) sequence along with its context. The germline CDR1 and CDR2 sequences are LNHDA and SQIVND (reference sequence). Trimming cost V 5 bases and J 4 bases; bases outside gene matches: 10. This CDR3 is built from 16 residues. Synthetic spike-ins, TCR analog templates, were added into each PCR. Measured with immunoSEQ multiplex PCR; TCRdb has only the in-frame clones, and not every one. The sample shows about 120,000 clones, approximately 85% of them seen only once. This record comes from a study of PD-L1 blockade in urothelial cancer. Time point of the sample: peripheral blood 6 weeks after treatment start.

The source is a man aged 50 to 59 with urothelial cancer. V gene TRBV19 combines with J gene TRBJ2-2, with 7 nucleotides matching TRBD2. This sample comprised PBMCs, obtained around atezolizumab (anti-PD-L1) treatment. The CDR3 DNA is TGTGCCAGTAGTTTGACCCGGGACTACCCCACCGGGGAGCTGTTTTTT. Translating it yields CASSLTRDYPTGELFF.